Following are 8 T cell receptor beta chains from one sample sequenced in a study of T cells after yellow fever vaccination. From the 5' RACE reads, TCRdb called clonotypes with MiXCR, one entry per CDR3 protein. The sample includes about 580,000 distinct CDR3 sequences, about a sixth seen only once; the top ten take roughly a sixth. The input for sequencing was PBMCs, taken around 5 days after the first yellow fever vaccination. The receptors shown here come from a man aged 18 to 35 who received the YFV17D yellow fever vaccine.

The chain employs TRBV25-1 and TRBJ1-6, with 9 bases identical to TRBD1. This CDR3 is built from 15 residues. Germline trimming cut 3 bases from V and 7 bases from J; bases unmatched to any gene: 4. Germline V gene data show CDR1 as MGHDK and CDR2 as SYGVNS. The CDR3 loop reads CASSEFDRGNSPLHF. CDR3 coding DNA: TGTGCCAGCAGTGAGTTCGACAGGGGGAATTCACCCCTCCACTTT.

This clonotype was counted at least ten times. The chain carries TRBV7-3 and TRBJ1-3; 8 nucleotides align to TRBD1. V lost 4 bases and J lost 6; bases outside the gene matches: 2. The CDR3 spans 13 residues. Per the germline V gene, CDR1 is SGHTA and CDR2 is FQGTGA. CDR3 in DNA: TGTGCCAGCAGCTCGGACAGGGAAAACACCATATATTTT. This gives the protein CASSSDRENTIYF.

CDR3 protein: CASSPRPTQGEKLFF. CDR3 coding DNA: TGTGCCAGCAGCCCCAGACCAACCCAGGGTGAAAAACTGTTTTTT. J is TRBJ1-4 and V is TRBV7-2, with a possible D match to TRBD1 (5 bases). This CDR3 spans 15 amino acids. V gave up 5 bases and J gave up 7 bases, with 17 bases separating them. CDR1 and CDR2 (germline): SGHTA, FQGNSA.

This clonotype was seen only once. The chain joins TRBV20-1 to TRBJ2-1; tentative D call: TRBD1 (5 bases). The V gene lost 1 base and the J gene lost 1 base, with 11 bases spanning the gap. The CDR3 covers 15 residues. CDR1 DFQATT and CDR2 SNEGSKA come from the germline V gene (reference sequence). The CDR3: CSARGRRTSYNEQFF. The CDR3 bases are TGCAGTGCTAGAGGCCGACGGACATCCTACAATGAGCAGTTCTTC.

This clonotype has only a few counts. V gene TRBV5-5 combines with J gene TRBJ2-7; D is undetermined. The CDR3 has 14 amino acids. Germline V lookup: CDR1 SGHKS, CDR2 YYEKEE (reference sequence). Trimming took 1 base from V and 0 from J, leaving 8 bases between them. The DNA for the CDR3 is TGTGCCAGCAGCTTGAATTCAGCCTCCTACGAGCAGTACGTC. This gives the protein CASSLNSASYEQYV.

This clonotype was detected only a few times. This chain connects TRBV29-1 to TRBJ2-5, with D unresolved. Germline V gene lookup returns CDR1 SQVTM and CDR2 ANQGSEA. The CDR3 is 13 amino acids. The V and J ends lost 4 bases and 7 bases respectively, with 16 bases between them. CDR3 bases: TGCAGCGTTGGTCGGGTAGGCCCTAGGACCCAGTACTTC. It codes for CSVGRVGPRTQYF.

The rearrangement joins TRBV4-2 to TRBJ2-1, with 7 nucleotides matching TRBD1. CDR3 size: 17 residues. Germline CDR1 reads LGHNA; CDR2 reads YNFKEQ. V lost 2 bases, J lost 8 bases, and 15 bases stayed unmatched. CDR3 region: CASSQKDREWSQDEQFF. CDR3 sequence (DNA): TGTGCCAGCAGCCAAAAAGACAGGGAGTGGTCCCAGGATGAGCAGTTCTTC.

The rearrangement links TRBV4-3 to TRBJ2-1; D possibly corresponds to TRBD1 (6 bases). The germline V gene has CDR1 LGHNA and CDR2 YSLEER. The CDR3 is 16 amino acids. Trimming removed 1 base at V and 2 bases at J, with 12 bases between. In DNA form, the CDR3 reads TGCGCCAGCAGCCAAGTCGCCGGGACACCCTACAATGAGCAGTTCTTC. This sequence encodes CASSQVAGTPYNEQFF.